This T cell receptor (beta chain) was captured in a study of shared clonotypes between healthy human individuals. Germline CDR1 is ENHRY and CDR2 is SYGVKD. This CDR3 has 11 residues. V lost 8 bases, J lost 5 bases, and 6 bases lay in between. Clones were sequenced by immunoSEQ multiplex PCR, and TCRdb holds only the in-frame ones, with some missing. Of about 500,000 clones in the sample, about 74% were seen once. This chain joins TRBV10-3 and TRBJ2-2; D not certain. The TCR sequence derives from a woman between 35 and 50 years old in good health. Some clones in this sample may be carry-over from other donors' samples. The specimen sequenced was PBMCs. CDR3: CAIGETGELFF. CDR3 DNA: TGTGCCATCGGAGAAACCGGGGAGCTGTTTTTT.